These T cell receptor beta chains were read from a single sample in a study of identical twins. MiXCR, run by TCRdb on the 5' RACE reads, gives a single entry per CDR3 protein. The repertoire consists of more than 350,000 distinct CDR3 sequences, with about 10% occurring once and the leading ten covering under 9.5%. Input material: naive T cells sorted from blood. The receptor source for this set is a woman aged 50 to 65 in good health. Each CDR3 is given with its conserved first and last residue. A D gene is named only where the DNA matches it firmly. Size tells how often a clone was seen (once, few, many) or the class of an expanded clone, and some rows leave it out.

size: few
D: -
V: TRBV10-2
J: TRBJ2-6
DNA: TGCGCCAGCGGCAGGGTCTCTTCTGGGGCCAACGTCCTGACTTTC
CDR3: CASGRVSSGANVLTF

size: -
D: -
V: TRBV12-3/TRBV12-4
J: TRBJ2-5
DNA: TGTGCCAGCAGTTTAGCTCTCGGGGTAGAGGAGACCCAGTACTTC
CDR3: CASSLALGVEETQYF

size: many
D: TRBD2
V: TRBV4-1
J: TRBJ2-1
DNA: TGCGCCAGCAGCCAGTACAAGGCGGGAGGCCTGGTAAATGAGCAGTTCTTC
CDR3: CASSQYKAGGLVNEQFF

size: many
D: -
V: TRBV7-2
J: TRBJ2-7
DNA: TGTGCCAGCAGCATAAAAATCGAGCAGTACTTC
CDR3: CASSIKIEQYF

size: many
D: TRBD2
V: TRBV20-1
J: TRBJ2-3
DNA: TGCAGTGCTAGAGCCAAACCTAGCGGGAGAGATACGCAGTATTTT
CDR3: CSARAKPSGRDTQYF

size: few
D: TRBD1
V: TRBV5-1
J: TRBJ2-1
DNA: TGCGCCAGTACCCCGGGACAGGGTTGGAATGAGCAGTTCTTC
CDR3: CASTPGQGWNEQFF

size: few
D: TRBD2
V: TRBV12-3/TRBV12-4
J: TRBJ2-1
DNA: TGTGCCAGCAGTCGGGACTACCCCAATGAGCAGTTCTTC
CDR3: CASSRDYPNEQFF

size: -
D: TRBD2
V: TRBV5-1
J: TRBJ2-3
DNA: TGCGCCAGCAGCTTAGGGCTAGCGGGAAATACGCAGTATTTT
CDR3: CASSLGLAGNTQYF

size: -
D: TRBD2
V: TRBV5-1
J: TRBJ2-1
DNA: TGCGCCAGCAGTGGGCTAGCGGGGAAAAATGAGCAGTTCTTC
CDR3: CASSGLAGKNEQFF

size: few
D: -
V: TRBV2
J: TRBJ2-1
DNA: TGTGCCAGCAGGGGGGGCGCGGGGGTGAGCTTC
CDR3: CASRGGAGVSF

size: -
D: -
V: TRBV4-1
J: TRBJ1-1
DNA: TGCGCCAGCAGCCAAGTTTTGGCCTCTGAAGCTTTCTTT
CDR3: CASSQVLASEAFF

size: many
D: -
V: TRBV7-9
J: TRBJ1-1
DNA: TGTGCCAGCAGCTTATTCGATCTGACGGGACAACTCATGAACACTGAAGCTTTCTTT
CDR3: CASSLFDLTGQLMNTEAFF

size: -
D: TRBD1
V: TRBV29-1
J: TRBJ2-1
DNA: TGCAGCGTTGTACAGGGGCCCTACAATGAGCAGTTCTTC
CDR3: CSVVQGPYNEQFF

size: few
D: -
V: TRBV5-1
J: TRBJ2-2
DNA: TGCGCCAGCAGCTTTATCGCGAACACCGGGGAGCTGTTTTTT
CDR3: CASSFIANTGELFF

size: few
D: TRBD2
V: TRBV11-2
J: TRBJ2-5
DNA: TGTGCCAGCAGCCCCAGGCCCCAGCGGGGAGAGACCCAGTACTTC
CDR3: CASSPRPQRGETQYF

size: many
D: TRBD2
V: TRBV29-1
J: TRBJ2-1
DNA: TGCAGCACCTTGAGGGCTCTAGCGGGAGTTTACAATGAGCAGTTCTTC
CDR3: CSTLRALAGVYNEQFF

size: many
D: -
V: TRBV25-1
J: TRBJ2-5
DNA: TGTGCCAGCAATGGTCTTCAGGAGACGGGAGAGACCCAGTACTTC
CDR3: CASNGLQETGETQYF

size: few
D: -
V: TRBV2
J: TRBJ1-5
DNA: TGTGCCAGCAGTTTGGACCTTAGCAATCAGCCCCAGCATTTT
CDR3: CASSLDLSNQPQHF

size: many
D: -
V: TRBV6-1
J: TRBJ1-1
DNA: TGTGCCAGCAGTGAATCGGGGAAGAACACTGAAGCTTTCTTT
CDR3: CASSESGKNTEAFF